This TCR beta chain was retrieved from a study of T cells expressing NK-cell markers. The germline V gene encodes CDR1 SGHTA and CDR2 FQGNSA. The CDR3 has 17 residues. TCRdb re-called the 5' RACE reads; one entry per CDR3 protein, DNA not given. This sample's table reports some 600,000 distinct CDR3 sequences. This chain links TRBV7-2 with TRBJ2-3; TCRdb picks TRBD2, but there is no DNA to check that call. This clonotype originated in a young man in good health. The specimen was blood T cells: a sorted CD56 or NKG2C T cell subset, CD4+ or CD8+ T cells, or bulk PBMC T cells (not recorded which). The CDR3 sequence is CASSLGTSRKITDTQYF.